This T cell receptor (beta chain) derives from a study of blood T cells in healthy people across ages. Next came a second PCR, run for 7 to 11 cycles, which used a sample-barcoded 5' primer along with a J-beta primer mix. TCRdb reprocessed the 5' RACE reads via MiXCR and lists one record per CDR3 protein. The data contain 800,000 to 950,000 distinct CDR3 sequences, roughly 28% of them singletons. Trimming removed 8 bases at V and 0 bases at J, with 7 bases between. Germline values: CDR1 KGHDR, CDR2 SFDVKD. The CDR3 runs to 13 residues. A further study also used this sample, focusing on T cells of mothers and their children.

Source material: blood. This chain joins TRBV24-1 and TRBJ2-1, with D perhaps TRBD1 (5 bases). The receptor was derived from a woman aged 40 to 55 in good health. The CDR3 nucleotides read TGTGCCACCAAGGACAACTCCTACAATGAGCAGTTCTTC. Translation: CATKDNSYNEQFF.